This T cell receptor beta chain is from a study of HIV-infected children after antiretroviral therapy interruption. Across the study: Children's median ages were around 9.5 years and 8 years by group. For the interruption arm, samples span week 0 through about 3 years after study end.

This clonotype came up many times. Unique molecular identifiers were included in an RNA-based 3' RACE TCR library. TCRdb recomputed calls from the 3' RACE reads with MiXCR, one row per CDR3 protein. The data hold about 46,000 distinct CDR3 sequences, with 3.5% to 5% observed a single time. Specified treatment: PENTA 11 planned treatment interruption arm or continuous ART arm. V lost 0 bases, J lost 7 bases, and 14 bases lay in between. Germline loops: CDR1 SGHRS, CDR2 YFSETQ. This CDR3 spans 15 amino acids. The chain combines TRBV5-1 with TRBJ2-1, with D possibly TRBD1 on 5 matching bases. The sequence was collected from a pool of human donors with HIV. Source: CD45RA+ CD4+ T cells from PBMCs, pooled from several time points, taken from a donor given antiretroviral therapy, either interrupted or continuous. Subset indicated: naive CD4+ CD45RA+ CD45RO- T cells. CDR3 sequence reads: CASSLEAGNRNEQFF. The CDR3 DNA sequence: TGCGCCAGCAGCTTGGAGGCAGGGAACAGGAATGAGCAGTTCTTC.